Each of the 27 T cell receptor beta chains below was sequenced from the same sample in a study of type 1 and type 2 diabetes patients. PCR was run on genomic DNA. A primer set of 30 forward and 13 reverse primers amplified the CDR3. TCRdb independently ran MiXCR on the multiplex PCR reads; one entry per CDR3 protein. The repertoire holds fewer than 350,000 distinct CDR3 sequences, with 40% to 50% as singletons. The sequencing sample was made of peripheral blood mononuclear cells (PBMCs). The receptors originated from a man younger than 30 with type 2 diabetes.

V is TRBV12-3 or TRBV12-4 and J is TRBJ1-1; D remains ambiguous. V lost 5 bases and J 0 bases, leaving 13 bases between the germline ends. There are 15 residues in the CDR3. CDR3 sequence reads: CASSEWPRMNTEAFF. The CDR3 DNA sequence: TGTGCCAGCAGTGAATGGCCCCGAATGAACACTGAAGCTTTCTTT.

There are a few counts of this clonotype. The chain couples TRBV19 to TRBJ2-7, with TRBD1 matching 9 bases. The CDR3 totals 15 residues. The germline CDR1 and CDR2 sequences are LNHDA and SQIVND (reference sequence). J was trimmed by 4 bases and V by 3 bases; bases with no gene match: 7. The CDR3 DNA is TGTGCCAGTAGTATTGCCGGGACAGGGATATACGAGCAGTACTTC. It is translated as CASSIAGTGIYEQYF.

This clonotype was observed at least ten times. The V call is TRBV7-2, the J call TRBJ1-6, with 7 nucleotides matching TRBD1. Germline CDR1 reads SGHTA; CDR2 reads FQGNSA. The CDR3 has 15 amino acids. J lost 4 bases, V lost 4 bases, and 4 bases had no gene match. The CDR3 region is CASSSGTVYNSPLHF. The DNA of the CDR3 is TGTGCCAGCAGCTCAGGGACAGTTTATAATTCACCCCTCCACTTT.

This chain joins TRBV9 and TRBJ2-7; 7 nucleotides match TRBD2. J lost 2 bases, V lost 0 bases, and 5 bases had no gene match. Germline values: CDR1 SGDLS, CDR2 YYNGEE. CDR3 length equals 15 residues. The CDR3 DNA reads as TGTGCCAGCAGCGTAGGGTCTAGCGGTACCTACGAGCAGTACTTC. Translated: CASSVGSSGTYEQYF.

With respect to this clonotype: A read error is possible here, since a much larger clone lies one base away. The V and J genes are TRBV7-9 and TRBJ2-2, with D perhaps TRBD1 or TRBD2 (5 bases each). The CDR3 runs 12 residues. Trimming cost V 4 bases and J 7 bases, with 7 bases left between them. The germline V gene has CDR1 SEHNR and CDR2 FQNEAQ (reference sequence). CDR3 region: CASSWGSGELFF. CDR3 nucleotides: TGTGCCAGCAGCTGGGGGAGCGGGGAGCTGTTTTTT.

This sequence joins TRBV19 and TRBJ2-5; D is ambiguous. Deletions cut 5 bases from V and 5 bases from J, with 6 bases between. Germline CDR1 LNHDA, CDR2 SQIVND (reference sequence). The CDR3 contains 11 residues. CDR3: CASSYKETQYF. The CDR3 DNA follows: TGTGCCAGTAGTTATAAGGAGACCCAGTACTTC.

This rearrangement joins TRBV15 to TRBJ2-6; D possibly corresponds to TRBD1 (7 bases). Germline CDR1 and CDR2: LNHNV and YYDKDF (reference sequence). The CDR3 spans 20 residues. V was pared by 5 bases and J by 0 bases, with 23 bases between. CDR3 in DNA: TGTGCCACCAGCCCCAATGGGGCAGGGGGGTACGACTCTGGGGCCAACGTCCTGACTTTC. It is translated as CATSPNGAGGYDSGANVLTF.

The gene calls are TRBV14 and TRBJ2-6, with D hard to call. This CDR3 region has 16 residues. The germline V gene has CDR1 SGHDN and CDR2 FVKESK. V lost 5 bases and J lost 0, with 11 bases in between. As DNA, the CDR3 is TGTGCCAGCAGCTTGGGCAGTAGCTCTGGGGCCAACGTCCTGACTTTC. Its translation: CASSLGSSSGANVLTF. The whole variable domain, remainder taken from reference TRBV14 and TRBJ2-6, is EAGVTQFPSHSVIEKGQTVTLRCDPISGHDNLYWYRRVMGKEIKFLLHFVKESKQDESGMPNNRFLAERTGGTYSTLKVQPAELEDSGVYFCASSLGSSSGANVLTFGAGSRLTVL.

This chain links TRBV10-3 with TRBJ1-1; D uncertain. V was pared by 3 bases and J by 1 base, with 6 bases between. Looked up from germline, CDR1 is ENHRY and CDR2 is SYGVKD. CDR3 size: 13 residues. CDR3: CAISDFANTEAFF. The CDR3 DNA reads TGTGCCATCAGTGATTTTGCGAACACTGAAGCTTTCTTT.

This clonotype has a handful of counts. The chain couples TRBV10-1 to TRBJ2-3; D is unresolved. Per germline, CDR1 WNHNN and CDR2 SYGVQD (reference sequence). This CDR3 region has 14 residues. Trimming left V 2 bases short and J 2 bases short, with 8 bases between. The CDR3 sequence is CASSEVRPTDTQYF. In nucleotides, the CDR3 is TGCGCCAGCAGTGAGGTACGCCCCACAGATACGCAGTATTTT.

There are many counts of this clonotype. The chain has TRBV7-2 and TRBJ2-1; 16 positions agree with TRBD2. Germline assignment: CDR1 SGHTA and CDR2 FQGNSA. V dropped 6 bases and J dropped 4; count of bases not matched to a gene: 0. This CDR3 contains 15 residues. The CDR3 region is CASRGLAGGYNEQFF. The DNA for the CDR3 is TGTGCCAGCAGGGGACTAGCGGGGGGGTACAATGAGCAGTTCTTC.

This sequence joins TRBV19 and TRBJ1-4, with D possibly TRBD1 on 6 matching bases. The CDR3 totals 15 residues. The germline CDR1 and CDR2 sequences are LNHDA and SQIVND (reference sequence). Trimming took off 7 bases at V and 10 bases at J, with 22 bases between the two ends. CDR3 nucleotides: TGTGCCAGTAACTCGGCGTGGGGGGCTAAGGGAAAACTGTTTTTT. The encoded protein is CASNSAWGAKGKLFF.

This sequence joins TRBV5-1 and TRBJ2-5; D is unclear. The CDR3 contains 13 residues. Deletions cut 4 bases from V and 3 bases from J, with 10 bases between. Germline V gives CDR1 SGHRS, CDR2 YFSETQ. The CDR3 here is CASSLIPKETQYF. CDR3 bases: TGCGCCAGCAGCCTCATCCCGAAAGAGACCCAGTACTTC.

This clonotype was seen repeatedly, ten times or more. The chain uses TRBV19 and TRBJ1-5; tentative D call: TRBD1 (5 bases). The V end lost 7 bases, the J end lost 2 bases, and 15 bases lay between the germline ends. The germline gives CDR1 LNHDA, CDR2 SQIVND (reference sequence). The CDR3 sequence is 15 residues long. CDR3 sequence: CASTRGVEGNQPQHF. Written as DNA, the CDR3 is TGTGCCAGTACCCGAGGGGTGGAGGGCAATCAGCCCCAGCATTTT. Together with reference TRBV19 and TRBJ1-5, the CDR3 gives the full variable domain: DGGITQSPKYLFRKEGQNVTLSCEQNLNHDAMYWYRQDPGQGLRLIYYSQIVNDFQKGDIAEGYSVSREKKESFPLTVTSAQKNPTAFYLCASTRGVEGNQPQHFGDGTRLSIL.

CDR3 sequence: CASSLIRGARYGYTF. The CDR3, as DNA: TGTGCCAGCAGTTTAATACGGGGGGCGCGGTATGGCTACACCTTC. The rearrangement links TRBV2 to TRBJ1-2, with D perhaps matching TRBD1 (6 bases). The CDR3 has 15 amino acids. Germline CDR1 and CDR2: SNHLY and FYNNEI. Trimming took 5 bases from V and 5 from J, leaving 18 bases between them. The full variable domain, completed using reference TRBV2 and TRBJ1-2, is EPEVTQTPSHQVTQMGQEVILRCVPISNHLYFYWYRQILGQKVEFLVSFYNNEISEKSEIFDDQFSVERPDGSNFTLKIRSTKLEDSAMYFCASSLIRGARYGYTFGSGTRLTVV.

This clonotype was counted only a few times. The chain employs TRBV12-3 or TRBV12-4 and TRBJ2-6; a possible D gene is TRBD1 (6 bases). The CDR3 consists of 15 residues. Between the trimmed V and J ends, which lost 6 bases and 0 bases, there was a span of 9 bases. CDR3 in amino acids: CASSRRGSGANVLTF. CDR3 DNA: TGTGCCAGCAGCCGCAGGGGCTCTGGGGCCAACGTCCTGACTTTC.

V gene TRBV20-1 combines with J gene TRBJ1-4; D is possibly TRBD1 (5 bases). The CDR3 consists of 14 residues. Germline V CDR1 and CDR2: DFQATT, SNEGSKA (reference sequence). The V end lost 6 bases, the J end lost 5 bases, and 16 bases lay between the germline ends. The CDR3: CSAPQGTLNEKLFF. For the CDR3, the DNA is TGCAGTGCGCCCCAGGGAACCCTCAATGAAAAACTGTTTTTT.

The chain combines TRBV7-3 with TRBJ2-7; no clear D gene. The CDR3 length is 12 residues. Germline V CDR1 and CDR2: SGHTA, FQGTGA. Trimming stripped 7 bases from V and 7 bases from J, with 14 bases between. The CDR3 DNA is TGTGCCAGCACCACTTTCACCCGAGAGCAGTACTTC. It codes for CASTTFTREQYF.

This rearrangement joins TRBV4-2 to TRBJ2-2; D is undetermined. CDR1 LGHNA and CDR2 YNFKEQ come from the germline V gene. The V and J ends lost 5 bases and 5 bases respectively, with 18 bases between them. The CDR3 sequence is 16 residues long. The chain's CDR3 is CASSSGVGSQTGELFF. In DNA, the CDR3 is TGTGCCAGCAGCTCTGGAGTGGGCAGCCAGACCGGGGAGCTGTTTTTT.

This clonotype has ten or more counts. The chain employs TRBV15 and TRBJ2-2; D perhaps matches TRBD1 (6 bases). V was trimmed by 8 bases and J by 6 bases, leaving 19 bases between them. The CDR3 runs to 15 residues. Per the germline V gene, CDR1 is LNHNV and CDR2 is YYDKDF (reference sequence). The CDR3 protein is CATGPDRMYSGELFF. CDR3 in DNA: TGTGCCACCGGTCCCGACAGGATGTATTCCGGGGAGCTGTTTTTT. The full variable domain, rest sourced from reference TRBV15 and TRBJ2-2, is DAMVIQNPRYQVTQFGKPVTLSCSQTLNHNVMYWYQQKSSQAPKLLFHYYDKDFNNEADTPDNFQSRRPNTSFCFLDIRSPGLGDTAMYLCATGPDRMYSGELFFGEGSRLTVL.

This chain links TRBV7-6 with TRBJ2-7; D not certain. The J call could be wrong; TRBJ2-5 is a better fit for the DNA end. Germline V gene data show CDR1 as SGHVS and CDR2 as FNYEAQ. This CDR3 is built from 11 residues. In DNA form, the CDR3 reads TGTGCCAGCAGCTATACCGGGACCCAGTACTTC. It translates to CASSYTGTQYF.

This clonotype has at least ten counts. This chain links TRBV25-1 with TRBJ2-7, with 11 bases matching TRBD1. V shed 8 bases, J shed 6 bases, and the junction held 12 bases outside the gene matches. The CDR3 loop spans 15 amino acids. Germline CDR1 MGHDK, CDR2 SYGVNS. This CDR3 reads CASQHGQGAIREQYF. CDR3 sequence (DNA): TGTGCCAGCCAGCACGGACAGGGGGCGATTCGCGAGCAGTACTTC.

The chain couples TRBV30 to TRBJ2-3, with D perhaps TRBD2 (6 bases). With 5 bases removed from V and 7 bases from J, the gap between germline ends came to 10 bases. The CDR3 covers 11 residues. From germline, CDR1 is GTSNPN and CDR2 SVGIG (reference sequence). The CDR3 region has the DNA TGTGCCTGGGTGGAGGGGAATACGCAGTATTTT. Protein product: CAWVEGNTQYF.

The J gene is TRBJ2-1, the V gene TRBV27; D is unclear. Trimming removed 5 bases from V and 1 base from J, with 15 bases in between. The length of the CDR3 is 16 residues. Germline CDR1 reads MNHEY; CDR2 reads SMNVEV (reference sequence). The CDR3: CASSPNLRSSYNEQFF. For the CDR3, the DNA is TGTGCCAGCAGTCCGAACTTGAGATCGTCCTACAATGAGCAGTTCTTC.

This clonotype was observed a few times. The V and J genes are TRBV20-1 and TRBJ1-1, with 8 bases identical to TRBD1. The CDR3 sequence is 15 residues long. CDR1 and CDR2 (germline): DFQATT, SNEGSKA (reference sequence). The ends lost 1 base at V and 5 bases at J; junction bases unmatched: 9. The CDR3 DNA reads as TGCAGTGCTAGAGGGGACGACAGGGGAGGAACTGAAGCTTTCTTT. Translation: CSARGDDRGGTEAFF.

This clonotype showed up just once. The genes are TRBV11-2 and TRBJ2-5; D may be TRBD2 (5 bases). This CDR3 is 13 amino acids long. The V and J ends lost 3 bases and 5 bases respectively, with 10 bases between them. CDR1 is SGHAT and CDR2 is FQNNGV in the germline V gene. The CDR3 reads CASSFSVDETQYF. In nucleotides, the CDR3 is TGTGCCAGCAGCTTTAGCGTTGACGAGACCCAGTACTTC.

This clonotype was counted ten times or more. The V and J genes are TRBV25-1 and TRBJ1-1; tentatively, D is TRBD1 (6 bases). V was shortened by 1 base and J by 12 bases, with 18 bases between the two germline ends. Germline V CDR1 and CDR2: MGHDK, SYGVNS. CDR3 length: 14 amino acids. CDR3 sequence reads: CASSESGQGMRTFF. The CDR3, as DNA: TGTGCCAGCAGTGAATCTGGTCAGGGGATGAGAACTTTCTTT.